These T cell receptor beta chains were read from a single sample in a study of T-cell memory formation after mild COVID-19. TCRdb re-called the 5' RACE reads through MiXCR, storing one row per CDR3 protein. The table records a few hundred thousand distinct CDR3 sequences, approximately 15% of them present only once. Sequencing was performed on PBMCs or a T cell subset sorted from them (not recorded which). These receptors were taken from a man aged 18 to 29 who had mild COVID-19 (a few samples of this study predate the infection). Cell type and time point are not known. CDR3s leave out the opening cysteine and the closing phenylalanine or tryptophan. Size is omitted from some rows. Given values are once, few, many or a class for expanded clones.

v_call: TRBV11-2
j_call: TRBJ2-1
clone_size: few
cdr3_aa: ASSSGQGDEQF

v_call: TRBV6-2/TRBV6-3
j_call: TRBJ1-5
clone_size: -
cdr3_aa: ASGLIWGQPQH

v_call: TRBV11-1
j_call: TRBJ2-5
clone_size: -
cdr3_aa: ASSGNTGRQETQY

v_call: TRBV2
j_call: TRBJ2-4
clone_size: few
cdr3_aa: ASRKGVLAKNIQY

v_call: TRBV4-2
j_call: TRBJ2-5
clone_size: few
cdr3_aa: ASSSSEALTETQY

v_call: TRBV2
j_call: TRBJ2-6
clone_size: -
cdr3_aa: ANDISGANVLT

v_call: TRBV20-1
j_call: TRBJ2-2
clone_size: -
cdr3_aa: SARTGSNTGELF

v_call: TRBV20-1
j_call: TRBJ1-2
clone_size: few
cdr3_aa: SAETGPYGYT

v_call: TRBV18
j_call: TRBJ2-3
clone_size: -
cdr3_aa: ASSRHEGISTDTQY

v_call: TRBV7-9
j_call: TRBJ2-6
clone_size: few
cdr3_aa: ASSTTDRTSSGANVLT

v_call: TRBV10-3
j_call: TRBJ1-1
clone_size: few
cdr3_aa: AISANTEAF

v_call: TRBV6-6
j_call: TRBJ2-3
clone_size: few
cdr3_aa: ASSPSGGITDTQY

v_call: TRBV4-1
j_call: TRBJ2-7
clone_size: -
cdr3_aa: ASSQDMQRGDISYEQY

v_call: TRBV29-1
j_call: TRBJ2-3
clone_size: few
cdr3_aa: SALGPTSGGRKDTQY

v_call: TRBV20-1
j_call: TRBJ1-2
clone_size: -
cdr3_aa: SAREYDYGYT

v_call: TRBV24-1
j_call: TRBJ2-5
clone_size: -
cdr3_aa: AAGTSPSETQY

v_call: TRBV3-1
j_call: TRBJ1-2
clone_size: -
cdr3_aa: ASSLGQGIGGYT

v_call: TRBV7-6
j_call: TRBJ1-2
clone_size: few
cdr3_aa: ASTLEQVNYGYT

v_call: TRBV7-2
j_call: TRBJ2-3
clone_size: -
cdr3_aa: ASQGDTQY

v_call: TRBV21-1
j_call: TRBJ2-5
clone_size: few
cdr3_aa: ASSHRAWETQY

v_call: TRBV19
j_call: TRBJ1-1
clone_size: few
cdr3_aa: ASVQAGGTEAF

v_call: TRBV4-1
j_call: TRBJ2-2
clone_size: -
cdr3_aa: ASSQDGPGPTGELF

v_call: TRBV7-9
j_call: TRBJ2-5
clone_size: -
cdr3_aa: ASSPGTVEETKY

v_call: TRBV11-2
j_call: TRBJ1-2
clone_size: -
cdr3_aa: ASSQPPSRTNYGYT

v_call: TRBV6-5
j_call: TRBJ2-7
clone_size: -
cdr3_aa: ASSPRDRRQY

v_call: TRBV12-3/TRBV12-4
j_call: TRBJ1-1
clone_size: -
cdr3_aa: ASSLQGETEAF

v_call: TRBV27
j_call: TRBJ2-5
clone_size: -
cdr3_aa: ASSLSIGTEEETQY

v_call: TRBV4-2
j_call: TRBJ1-1
clone_size: few
cdr3_aa: ASSQDKGGTEAF

v_call: TRBV10-3
j_call: TRBJ2-1
clone_size: -
cdr3_aa: AISGRASGGNEQF

v_call: TRBV5-1
j_call: TRBJ2-5
clone_size: few
cdr3_aa: ASSWTRTEETQY

v_call: TRBV12-3/TRBV12-4
j_call: TRBJ2-3
clone_size: -
cdr3_aa: ATQDRIRVTQY

v_call: TRBV4-1
j_call: TRBJ1-3
clone_size: -
cdr3_aa: ASSSRGGRGNTIY

v_call: TRBV5-6
j_call: TRBJ1-1
clone_size: few
cdr3_aa: ASSLGEGYAKNTEAF

v_call: TRBV7-2
j_call: TRBJ2-5
clone_size: few
cdr3_aa: ASSYYWGQETQY

v_call: TRBV5-1
j_call: TRBJ1-4
clone_size: few
cdr3_aa: ASSLVAPTLNEKLF

v_call: TRBV13
j_call: TRBJ2-5
clone_size: -
cdr3_aa: ASSLQGTETQY

v_call: TRBV6-5
j_call: TRBJ2-6
clone_size: -
cdr3_aa: ASSYSVGAGANVLT

v_call: TRBV6-5
j_call: TRBJ1-6
clone_size: -
cdr3_aa: ASSNPRTVGSYNSPLH

v_call: TRBV19
j_call: TRBJ2-5
clone_size: few
cdr3_aa: ASSLAGTGQETQY

v_call: TRBV10-3
j_call: TRBJ2-2
clone_size: -
cdr3_aa: ATVPANTGELF

v_call: TRBV5-1
j_call: TRBJ1-1
clone_size: few
cdr3_aa: ASSLAFWGNTEAF

v_call: TRBV6-5
j_call: TRBJ1-1
clone_size: -
cdr3_aa: ASSATGLEAF

v_call: TRBV3-1
j_call: TRBJ2-1
clone_size: -
cdr3_aa: ASSQAGGPGEQF

v_call: TRBV29-1
j_call: TRBJ2-7
clone_size: few
cdr3_aa: SVRTGGFYEQY

v_call: TRBV15
j_call: TRBJ2-1
clone_size: -
cdr3_aa: ATSRDRPSIVRF

v_call: TRBV6-2/TRBV6-3
j_call: TRBJ2-3
clone_size: -
cdr3_aa: ASSYESGYSPNTQY

v_call: TRBV4-3
j_call: TRBJ2-3
clone_size: few
cdr3_aa: ASSQVTTSGGDTQY

v_call: TRBV5-4
j_call: TRBJ2-2
clone_size: -
cdr3_aa: ASESGTGGTGELF

v_call: TRBV7-3
j_call: TRBJ2-3
clone_size: -
cdr3_aa: ASSLRALGGRNTQY

v_call: TRBV19
j_call: TRBJ2-1
clone_size: few
cdr3_aa: ASTIPGLYNEQF

v_call: TRBV10-3
j_call: TRBJ1-3
clone_size: -
cdr3_aa: AISPGQTGTGTGNTIY

v_call: TRBV10-3
j_call: TRBJ2-1
clone_size: -
cdr3_aa: AIRGTSGGDEQF

v_call: TRBV5-1
j_call: TRBJ2-4
clone_size: few
cdr3_aa: ASSPGHTGEAKNIQY

v_call: TRBV5-1
j_call: TRBJ2-1
clone_size: -
cdr3_aa: ASSVYIGAYNEQF

v_call: TRBV24-1
j_call: TRBJ2-2
clone_size: -
cdr3_aa: ATSDSPHGSANTGELF

v_call: TRBV6-5
j_call: TRBJ2-1
clone_size: -
cdr3_aa: ASRYGGAGPNNEQF

v_call: TRBV7-9
j_call: TRBJ1-1
clone_size: -
cdr3_aa: ASSRHDANTEAF

v_call: TRBV6-5
j_call: TRBJ1-5
clone_size: few
cdr3_aa: ASSPLNRGDQPQH